These T cell receptor beta chains were read from a single sample in a study of T cells after somatic rescue of genetic block. Here immunoSEQ multiplex PCR was the method, and the copy in TCRdb shows in-frame clones only, minus some. This sample yields 88,000 or so clones, of which 70% to 90% are seen a single time; around 1.6% belongs to the top ten. Sequencing was carried out using peripheral blood mononuclear cells (PBMCs). The origin of the receptors is a woman younger than 35. Each CDR3 is given with its conserved first and last residue. Each record gives: J gene, clone size, D gene, V gene, CDR3 DNA, CDR3 protein. A D gene is named only where the DNA matches it firmly. Some rows have no size entry. The others give once, few or many, or a class for an expanded clone.

J gene: TRBJ1-2
clone size: -
D gene: -
V gene: TRBV6-1
CDR3 DNA: TGTGCCAGCAGTGAAGCGCAAGGACGCTATTTCGGCTACACCTTC
CDR3 protein: CASSEAQGRYFGYTF

J gene: TRBJ2-3
clone size: -
D gene: -
V gene: TRBV5-1
CDR3 DNA: TGCGCCAGCAGCTTGGGGTCGGGGGCGCGGGGCACAGATACGCAGTATTTT
CDR3 protein: CASSLGSGARGTDTQYF

J gene: TRBJ1-4
clone size: once
D gene: -
V gene: TRBV15
CDR3 DNA: TGTGCCACCACCATCCCCGGACGGACTAATGAAAAACTGTTTTTT
CDR3 protein: CATTIPGRTNEKLFF

J gene: TRBJ2-1
clone size: once
D gene: TRBD2
V gene: TRBV27
CDR3 DNA: TGTGCCAGCAGTACCCCTAGCGGGAGAGCAGAGCAGTTCTTC
CDR3 protein: CASSTPSGRAEQFF

J gene: TRBJ1-3
clone size: -
D gene: -
V gene: TRBV5-1
CDR3 DNA: TGCGCCAGCAGCTTGACAGGGACTGGAAACACCATATATTTT
CDR3 protein: CASSLTGTGNTIYF

J gene: TRBJ2-3
clone size: once
D gene: -
V gene: TRBV28
CDR3 DNA: TGTGCCAGCAGTGTAGGACAGACCAGCACAGATACGCAGTATTTT
CDR3 protein: CASSVGQTSTDTQYF

J gene: TRBJ2-3
clone size: -
D gene: -
V gene: TRBV18
CDR3 DNA: TGTGCCAGCTCAGCCACAGATACGCAGTATTTT
CDR3 protein: CASSATDTQYF

J gene: TRBJ1-2
clone size: -
D gene: -
V gene: TRBV27
CDR3 DNA: TGTGCCAGCAGTTTAAGGTCAGGGCCCCCTAACTATGGCTACACCTTC
CDR3 protein: CASSLRSGPPNYGYTF

J gene: TRBJ2-7
clone size: -
D gene: TRBD1
V gene: TRBV6-5
CDR3 DNA: TGTGCCAGCGCGCAGGGGGAAAAGGACGAGCAGTACTTC
CDR3 protein: CASAQGEKDEQYF

J gene: TRBJ2-3
clone size: -
D gene: TRBD2
V gene: TRBV19
CDR3 DNA: TGTGCCAGTAGCCTAGCGGCCCGCACGGCAGATACGCAGTATTTT
CDR3 protein: CASSLAARTADTQYF

J gene: TRBJ1-2
clone size: once
D gene: -
V gene: TRBV30
CDR3 DNA: TGTGCCTGGAGCGCCGGGGGGGGGCTTGGCTACACCTTC
CDR3 protein: CAWSAGGGLGYTF

J gene: TRBJ2-3
clone size: -
D gene: TRBD1
V gene: TRBV6-5
CDR3 DNA: TGTGCCAGCGATACGACAGGGAAAGGCACAGATACGCAGTATTTT
CDR3 protein: CASDTTGKGTDTQYF

J gene: TRBJ1-1
clone size: -
D gene: -
V gene: TRBV5-3
CDR3 DNA: TGTGCCAGAAGCTTGGACGGTCTTTTGAACACTGAAGCTTTCTTT
CDR3 protein: CARSLDGLLNTEAFF

J gene: TRBJ1-2
clone size: many
D gene: -
V gene: TRBV29-1
CDR3 DNA: TGCAGCGTTGAATGTCATCTCGGGCAGGGGCAAGGGGACTATGGCTACACCTTC
CDR3 protein: CSVECHLGQGQGDYGYTF

J gene: TRBJ1-2
clone size: -
D gene: -
V gene: TRBV19
CDR3 DNA: TGTGCCAGTAGTTTTAGAGAAACCAACTATGGCTACACCTTC
CDR3 protein: CASSFRETNYGYTF

J gene: TRBJ1-1
clone size: -
D gene: -
V gene: TRBV29-1
CDR3 DNA: TGCAGCGTTGTGACAGGAATCGCTGAAGCTTTCTTT
CDR3 protein: CSVVTGIAEAFF

J gene: TRBJ2-1
clone size: -
D gene: -
V gene: TRBV18
CDR3 DNA: TGTGCCAGCTCACCACCGTCAGGGGCTATAGCTGAGCAGTTCTTC
CDR3 protein: CASSPPSGAIAEQFF

J gene: TRBJ2-1
clone size: -
D gene: TRBD2
V gene: TRBV7-8
CDR3 DNA: TGTGCCAGCAGCCCAGGTAGAAGGCTAGCGGGAGCGAGCTCCTACAATGAGCAGTTCTTC
CDR3 protein: CASSPGRRLAGASSYNEQFF